This is a list of T cell receptor beta chains from one sample in a study of shared clonotypes between healthy human individuals. Sequenced by immunoSEQ multiplex PCR; TCRdb stores in-frame clones only, minus some. The sample shows 550,000 to 800,000 clones, approximately 79% of them seen only once. The specimen sequenced was memory CD4+ T cells sorted from blood. The receptor set was obtained from a woman in her twenties or thirties in good health. The CDR3 runs from the conserved cysteine through the conserved F or W. D genes are given only for firm matches. A row's size may be missing; if present it is once, few, many or a size class.

v_call	clone_size	d_call	j_call	cdr3_aa	cdr3_nt
TRBV27	NA	TRBD2	TRBJ2-1	CASSLGLAGFFNEQFF	TGTGCCAGCAGTTTAGGGCTAGCGGGATTCTTCAATGAGCAGTTCTTC
TRBV7-8	NA	NA	TRBJ1-4	CASTREGSLTNEKLFF	TGTGCCAGCACCAGGGAAGGGTCGCTAACTAATGAAAAACTGTTTTTT
TRBV29-1	many	NA	TRBJ1-3	CSVEKPGNTIYF	TGCAGCGTTGAAAAGCCTGGAAACACCATATATTTT
TRBV6-5	NA	NA	TRBJ1-2	CASSLTVTNYGYTF	TGTGCCAGCAGTTTAACGGTCACTAACTATGGCTACACCTTC
TRBV7-2	few	NA	TRBJ1-5	CASSLDAVSGAQPQHF	TGTGCCAGCAGCTTAGATGCGGTCTCGGGGGCGCAGCCCCAGCATTTT
TRBV14	NA	TRBD2	TRBJ2-7	CASSRLDPSGRSPLSYEQYF	TGTGCCAGCAGCCGGCTAGACCCTAGCGGGAGGTCTCCACTCTCCTACGAGCAGTACTTC
TRBV29-1	NA	NA	TRBJ2-1	CSVEFQRTEQFF	TGCAGCGTTGAGTTTCAGAGGACAGAGCAGTTCTTC
TRBV5-4	NA	NA	TRBJ2-2	CASSFEGTGELFF	TGTGCCAGCAGCTTCGAAGGCACCGGGGAGCTGTTTTTT
TRBV28	NA	NA	TRBJ2-2	CASVRAEWAGELFF	TGTGCCAGCGTCCGGGCAGAATGGGCCGGGGAGCTGTTTTTT
TRBV2	few	NA	TRBJ1-5	CASSEVAGYLPQHF	TGTGCCAGCAGTGAAGTGGCAGGGTATCTGCCCCAGCATTTT
TRBV5-4	once	TRBD1	TRBJ1-4	CASSTQTGINEKLFF	TGTGCCAGCAGCACACAGACAGGGATAAATGAAAAACTGTTTTTT
TRBV27	NA	TRBD2	TRBJ2-2	CASSFARGSGYTGELFF	TGTGCCAGCAGTTTTGCCCGCGGGAGCGGATACACCGGGGAGCTGTTTTTT
TRBV5-1	NA	NA	TRBJ1-1	CASSFPGPNTEAFF	TGCGCCAGCAGCTTCCCGGGACCGAACACTGAAGCTTTCTTT
TRBV7-2	NA	NA	TRBJ1-1	CASTWGVNTEAFF	TGTGCCAGCACTTGGGGGGTGAACACTGAAGCTTTCTTT
TRBV5-6	NA	TRBD2	TRBJ2-1	CASSLSTSGSYNEQFF	TGTGCCAGCAGCTTGTCGACTAGCGGGTCTTACAATGAGCAGTTCTTC
TRBV25-1	once	NA	TRBJ2-3	CASSPTPILESTDTQYF	TGTGCCAGCAGTCCAACCCCCATCCTGGAGAGCACAGATACGCAGTATTTT
TRBV10-3	NA	NA	TRBJ1-2	CAIGSEGNYGYTF	TGTGCCATTGGATCGGAGGGGAACTATGGCTACACCTTC
TRBV11-2	few	NA	TRBJ2-1	CASSLDPPPLDNEQFF	TGTGCCAGCAGCTTAGATCCCCCCCCGCTGGACAATGAGCAGTTCTTC
TRBV30	NA	NA	TRBJ1-4	CAWSEGHLATNEKLFF	TGTGCCTGGAGTGAAGGACACCTTGCAACTAATGAAAAACTGTTTTTT
TRBV6-1	NA	NA	TRBJ1-2	CASSDEPGSIYGYTF	TGTGCCAGCAGTGACGAACCAGGGTCTATTTATGGCTACACCTTC
TRBV6-5	NA	NA	TRBJ1-2	CASSKTVGLKGYTF	TGTGCCAGCAGCAAAACCGTCGGGCTAAAAGGCTACACCTTC
TRBV23-1	few	TRBD1	TRBJ2-7	CASSQPGTGGTYEQYF	TGCGCCAGCAGTCAGCCCGGGACAGGGGGTACCTACGAGCAGTACTTC
TRBV28	NA	NA	TRBJ2-7	CASSFTGFEQYF	TGTGCCAGCAGTTTCACAGGGTTCGAGCAGTACTTC
TRBV5-1	NA	TRBD1	TRBJ2-2	CASSLPDRGREELFF	TGCGCCAGCAGCTTGCCGGACAGGGGGCGTGAGGAGCTGTTTTTT
TRBV19	NA	TRBD1	TRBJ1-2	CASSITRSRGMDYGYTF	TGTGCCAGTAGTATCACTCGATCCAGGGGGATGGACTATGGCTACACCTTC
TRBV5-4	many	NA	TRBJ1-2	CASSLVGLGNYGYTF	TGTGCCAGCAGCCTGGTAGGCCTAGGGAACTATGGCTACACCTTC